The subject of this entry is one TCR beta chain. Only in-frame clones appear in the TCRdb table, and some are missing; sequencing was by immunoSEQ multiplex PCR. The sample holds fewer than 250,000 clones, roughly 91% seen once. This sample is part of a study of blood T cell repertoires in COVID-19. Study as a whole: Samples of COVID-19 (acute and convalescent) were obtained from the United States, Italy and Spain.

The CDR3 extends over 14 amino acids. Germline V lookup: CDR1 SNHLY, CDR2 FYNNEI. With V trimmed by 7 bases and J by 5 bases, 8 bases remained unmatched. This chain links TRBV2 with TRBJ1-2; TRBD1 matches at 9 bases. The sequenced sample consisted of PBMCs or T cells enriched from blood (not recorded which). The source is a man under 40 in a cohort exposed to, infected with or recovered from COVID-19 (not recorded which). In DNA form, the CDR3 reads TGTGCCAGCACCCTTTTACAGGGGGCATATGGCTACACCTTC. Translating gives CASTLLQGAYGYTF.